This T cell receptor (beta chain) is drawn from a study of beta chain features in type 1 diabetes. This clone was recorded a few times. Its antigen remains unidentified. A sort by CD45RO/CCR7/CD25/CD127/CD95/CD27 yielded CD4+ naive, central memory, regulatory and stem cell-like memory cells. All sorted populations exceeded 98% purity. Points from the study as a whole: Individuals with type 1 diabetes displayed fewer insertions and more deletions at VDJ junctions. Patients and controls would share equally any PCR tilt toward shorter templates.

This CDR3 comprises 11 residues. The germline V and J ends were trimmed by 4 bases and 6 bases, with 10 bases remaining between them. Germline lookup yields CDR1 DFQATT and CDR2 SNEGSKA (reference sequence). Isolated RNA was reverse transcribed in full, so expressed TCRB transcripts were sequenced. Some clones are missing from TCRdb's copy, which holds only in-frame ones; the method was immunoSEQ multiplex PCR. The sample comprises 810,000 or so clones, 17% of which are singletons, and 0.023% rests with the top ten. The material sequenced was naive CD4+ T cells from blood. This TCR was recovered from a woman under 30 in good health. J is TRBJ2-7 and V is TRBV20-1; possible D gene TRBD2, 5 bases. The CDR3 protein is CSATRGREQYF. The CDR3 DNA reads TGCAGTGCTACCCGCGGGCGCGAGCAGTACTTC.